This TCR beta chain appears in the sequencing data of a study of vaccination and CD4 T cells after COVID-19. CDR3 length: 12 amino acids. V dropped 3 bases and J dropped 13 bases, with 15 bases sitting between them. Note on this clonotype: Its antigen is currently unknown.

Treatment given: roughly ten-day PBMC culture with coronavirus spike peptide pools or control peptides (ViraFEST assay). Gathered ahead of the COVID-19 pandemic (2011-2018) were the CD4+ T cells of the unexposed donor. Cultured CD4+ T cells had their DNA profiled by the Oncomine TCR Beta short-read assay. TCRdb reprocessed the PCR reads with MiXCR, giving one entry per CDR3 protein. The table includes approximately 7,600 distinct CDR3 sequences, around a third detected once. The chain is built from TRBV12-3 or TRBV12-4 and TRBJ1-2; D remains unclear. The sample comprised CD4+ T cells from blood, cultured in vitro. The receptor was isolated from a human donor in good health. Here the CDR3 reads CASSFSPNDCTF. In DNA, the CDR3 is TGTGCCAGCAGTTTTTCCCCAAATGACTGCACCTTC.